The sequence of this T cell receptor (beta chain) was determined in a study of T cell repertoires in cytomegalovirus infection. Background on the study: Researchers turned to recently identified HLA-C-restricted CMV epitopes as well as well-studied HLA-B-restricted ones. General study findings and limits: The ex vivo response was dominated by HLA-C-restricted CMV-specific TCR beta clonotypes.

Remarks on this clonotype: What it binds is not known.

TCRdb processed the reads anew with MiXCR; each CDR3 protein has one entry. This sample has about half a million distinct CDR3 sequences; about 33% occur once, and the top ten carry 15% to 20%. Germline V gives CDR1 LNHDA, CDR2 SQIVND (reference sequence). V gave up 1 base and J gave up 1 base, with 11 bases separating them. The CDR3 has 15 residues. The sequence derives from a human donor in good health (CMV status not recorded). Some clones in this sample may be carry-over from other donors' samples. The V and J genes are TRBV19 and TRBJ2-7, with no clear D. The sequences come from cultured PBMCs, collected from culture after CMV antigen stimulation. The CDR3 coding sequence is TGTGCCAGTAGTATAGCCTCTGGATGGTCCTACGAGCAGTACTTC. This encodes CASSIASGWSYEQYF.